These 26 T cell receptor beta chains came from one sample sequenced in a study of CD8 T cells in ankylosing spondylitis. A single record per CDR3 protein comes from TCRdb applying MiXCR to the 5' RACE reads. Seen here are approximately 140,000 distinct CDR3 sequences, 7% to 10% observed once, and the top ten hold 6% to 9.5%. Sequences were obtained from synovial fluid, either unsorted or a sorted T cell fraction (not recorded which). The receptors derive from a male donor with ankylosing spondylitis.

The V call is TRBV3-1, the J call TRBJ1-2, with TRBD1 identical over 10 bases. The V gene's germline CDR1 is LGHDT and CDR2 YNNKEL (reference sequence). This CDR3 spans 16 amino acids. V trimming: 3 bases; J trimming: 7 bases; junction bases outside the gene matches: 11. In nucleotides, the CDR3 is TGTGCCAGCAGCCACTCTTTCGGGACAGGGGTCGGTGGCTACACCTTC. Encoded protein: CASSHSFGTGVGGYTF.

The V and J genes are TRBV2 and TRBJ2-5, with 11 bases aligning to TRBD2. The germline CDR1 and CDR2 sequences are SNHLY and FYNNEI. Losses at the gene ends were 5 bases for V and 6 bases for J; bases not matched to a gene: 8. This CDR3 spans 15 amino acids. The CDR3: CASSILAGDDQTQYF. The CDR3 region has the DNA TGTGCCAGCAGTATACTAGCGGGGGACGATCAGACCCAGTACTTC. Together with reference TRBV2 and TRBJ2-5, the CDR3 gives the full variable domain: EPEVTQTPSHQVTQMGQEVILRCVPISNHLYFYWYRQILGQKVEFLVSFYNNEISEKSEIFDDQFSVERPDGSNFTLKIRSTKLEDSAMYFCASSILAGDDQTQYFGPGTRLLVL.

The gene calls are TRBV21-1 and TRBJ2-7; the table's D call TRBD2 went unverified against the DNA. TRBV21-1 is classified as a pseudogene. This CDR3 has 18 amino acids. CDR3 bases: TGTGCCAGCAATTCGGGACTAGCGGGGGGCCCCTATCCCTACGAGCAGTACTTC. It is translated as CASNSGLAGGPYPYEQYF.

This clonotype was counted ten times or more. In DNA, the CDR3 is TGCGCCAGCAGCTCCTCACAGGCACAGTGGAACACTGAAGCTTTCTTT. Translation: CASSSSQAQWNTEAFF. V usage is TRBV5-1 and J usage is TRBJ1-1; a possible D gene is TRBD1 (5 bases). CDR3 length equals 16 residues. Germline V CDR1 and CDR2: SGHRS, YFSETQ. The germline V and J ends were trimmed by 3 bases and 1 base, with 16 bases remaining between them.

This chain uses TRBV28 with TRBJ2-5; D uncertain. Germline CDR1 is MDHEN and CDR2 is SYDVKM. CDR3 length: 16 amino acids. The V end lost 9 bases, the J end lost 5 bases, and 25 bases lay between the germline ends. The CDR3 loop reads CASKRQYVSFGETQYF. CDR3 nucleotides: TGTGCCAGTAAACGGCAATATGTTTCGTTCGGGGAGACCCAGTACTTC.

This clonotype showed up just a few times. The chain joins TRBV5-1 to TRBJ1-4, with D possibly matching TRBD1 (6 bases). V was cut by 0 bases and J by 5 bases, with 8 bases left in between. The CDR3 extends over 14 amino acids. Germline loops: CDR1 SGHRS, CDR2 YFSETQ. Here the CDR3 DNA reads TGCGCCAGCAGCTTGGTAGGGGGGAATGAAAAACTGTTTTTT. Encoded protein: CASSLVGGNEKLFF.

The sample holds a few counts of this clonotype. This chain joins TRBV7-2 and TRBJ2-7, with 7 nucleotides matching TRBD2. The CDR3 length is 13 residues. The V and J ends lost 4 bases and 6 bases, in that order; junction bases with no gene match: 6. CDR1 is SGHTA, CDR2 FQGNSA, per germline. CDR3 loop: CASSSASGTEQYF. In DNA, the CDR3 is TGTGCCAGCAGCTCGGCTAGCGGAACCGAGCAGTACTTC.

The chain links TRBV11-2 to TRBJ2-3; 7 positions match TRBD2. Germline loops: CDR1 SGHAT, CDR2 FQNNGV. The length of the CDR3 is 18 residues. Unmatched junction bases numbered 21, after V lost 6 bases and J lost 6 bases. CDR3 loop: CASRPKGRGLDYLDTQYF. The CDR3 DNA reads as TGTGCCAGCAGACCAAAGGGCAGAGGACTAGATTATCTGGATACGCAGTATTTT.

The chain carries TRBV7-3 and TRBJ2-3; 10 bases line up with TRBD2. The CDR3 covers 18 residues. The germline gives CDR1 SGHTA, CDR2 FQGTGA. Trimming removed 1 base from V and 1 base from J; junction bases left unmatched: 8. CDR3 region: CASSLRVLSGGGTDTQYF. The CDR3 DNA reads TGTGCCAGCAGCTTAAGGGTCTTAAGCGGGGGGGGCACAGATACGCAGTATTTT.

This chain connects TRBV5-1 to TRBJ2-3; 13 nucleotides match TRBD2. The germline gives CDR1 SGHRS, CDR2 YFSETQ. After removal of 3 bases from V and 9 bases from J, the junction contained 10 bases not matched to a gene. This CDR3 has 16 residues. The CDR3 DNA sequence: TGCGCCAGCAGCTCAAACCCCGGGACTAGCGGGGTAACGCAGTATTTT. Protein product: CASSSNPGTSGVTQYF.

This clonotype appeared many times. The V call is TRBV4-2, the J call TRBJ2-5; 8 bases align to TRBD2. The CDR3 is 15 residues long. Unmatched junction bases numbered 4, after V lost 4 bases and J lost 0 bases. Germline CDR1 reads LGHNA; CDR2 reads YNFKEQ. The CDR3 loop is CASSPWRGDQETQYF. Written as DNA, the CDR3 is TGTGCCAGCAGCCCCTGGCGGGGGGACCAAGAGACCCAGTACTTC.

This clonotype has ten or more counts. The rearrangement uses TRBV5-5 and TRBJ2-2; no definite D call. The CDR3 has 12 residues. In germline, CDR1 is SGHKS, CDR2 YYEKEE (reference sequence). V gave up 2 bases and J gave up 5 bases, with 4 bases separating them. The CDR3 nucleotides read TGTGCCAGCAGCTTTGATACCGGGGAGCTGTTTTTT. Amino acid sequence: CASSFDTGELFF.

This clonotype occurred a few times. CDR3 nucleotide sequence: TGCAGTGCTCCTAAACTTCAGGGTTCAGATACGCAGTATTTT. Amino acids: CSAPKLQGSDTQYF. The gene calls are TRBV20-1 and TRBJ2-3; possibly TRBD1 for D (5 bases). The V gene lost 5 bases and the J gene lost 4 bases, with 16 bases spanning the gap. In germline, CDR1 is DFQATT, CDR2 SNEGSKA (reference sequence). This CDR3 spans 14 amino acids.

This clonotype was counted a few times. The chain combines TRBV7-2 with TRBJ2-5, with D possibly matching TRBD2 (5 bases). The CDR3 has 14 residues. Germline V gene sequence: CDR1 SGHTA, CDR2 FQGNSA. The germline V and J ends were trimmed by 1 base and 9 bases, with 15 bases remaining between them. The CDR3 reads CASSLEPGRGAQYF. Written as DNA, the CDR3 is TGTGCCAGCAGCTTAGAACCAGGACGGGGAGCCCAGTACTTC.

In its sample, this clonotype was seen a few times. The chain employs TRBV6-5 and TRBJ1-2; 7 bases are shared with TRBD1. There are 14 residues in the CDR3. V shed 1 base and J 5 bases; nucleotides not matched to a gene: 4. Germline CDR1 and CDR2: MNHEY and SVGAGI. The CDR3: CASSYFNRGYGYTF. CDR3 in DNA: TGTGCCAGCAGTTACTTCAACAGGGGATATGGCTACACCTTC.

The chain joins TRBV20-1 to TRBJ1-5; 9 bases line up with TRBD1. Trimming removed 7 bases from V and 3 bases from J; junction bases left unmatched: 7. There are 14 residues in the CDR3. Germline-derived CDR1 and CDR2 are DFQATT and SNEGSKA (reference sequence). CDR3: CSVPTGGFNQPQHF. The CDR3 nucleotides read TGCAGTGTTCCGACAGGGGGATTCAATCAGCCCCAGCATTTT.

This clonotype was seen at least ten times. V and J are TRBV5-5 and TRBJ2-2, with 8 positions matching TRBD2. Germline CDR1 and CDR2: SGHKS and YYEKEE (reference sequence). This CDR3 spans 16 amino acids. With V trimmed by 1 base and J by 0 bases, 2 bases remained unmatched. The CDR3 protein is CASSLSGSPNTGELFF. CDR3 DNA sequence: TGTGCCAGCAGCTTGAGCGGGAGCCCGAACACCGGGGAGCTGTTTTTT.

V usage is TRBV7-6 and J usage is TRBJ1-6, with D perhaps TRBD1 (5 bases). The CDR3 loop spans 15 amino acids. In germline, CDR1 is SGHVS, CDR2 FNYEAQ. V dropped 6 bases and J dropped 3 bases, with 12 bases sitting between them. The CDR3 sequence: CASSSRDSYNSPLHF. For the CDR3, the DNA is TGTGCCAGCAGTTCGCGAGACAGCTATAATTCACCCCTCCACTTT.

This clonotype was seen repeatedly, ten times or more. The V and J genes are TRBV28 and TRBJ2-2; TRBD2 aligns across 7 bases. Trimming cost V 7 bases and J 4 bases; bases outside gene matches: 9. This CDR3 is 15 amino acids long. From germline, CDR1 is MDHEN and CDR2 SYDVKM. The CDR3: CASNSGGVGTGELFF. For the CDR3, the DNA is TGTGCCAGCAACTCGGGGGGAGTGGGCACCGGGGAGCTGTTTTTT.

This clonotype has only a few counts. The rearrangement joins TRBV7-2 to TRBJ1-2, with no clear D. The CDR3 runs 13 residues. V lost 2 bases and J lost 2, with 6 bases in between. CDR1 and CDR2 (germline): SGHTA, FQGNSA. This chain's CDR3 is CASSLMGNYGYTF. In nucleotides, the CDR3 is TGTGCCAGCAGCTTAATGGGGAACTATGGCTACACCTTC.

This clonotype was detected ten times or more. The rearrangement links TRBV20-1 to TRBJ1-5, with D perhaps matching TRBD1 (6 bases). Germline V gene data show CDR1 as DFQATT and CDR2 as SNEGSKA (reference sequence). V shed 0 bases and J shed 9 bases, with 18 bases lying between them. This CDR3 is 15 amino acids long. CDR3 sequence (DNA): TGCAGTGCTAGAGATCCAAGTGGGGGCCTGACGCCCCAGCATTTT. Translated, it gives CSARDPSGGLTPQHF.

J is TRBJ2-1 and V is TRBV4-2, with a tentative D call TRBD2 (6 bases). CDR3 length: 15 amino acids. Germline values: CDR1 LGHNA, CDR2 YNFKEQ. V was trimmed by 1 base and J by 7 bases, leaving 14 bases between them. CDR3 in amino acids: CASSQVDQGGNEQFF. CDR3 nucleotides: TGTGCCAGCAGCCAAGTTGATCAGGGAGGAAATGAGCAGTTCTTC.

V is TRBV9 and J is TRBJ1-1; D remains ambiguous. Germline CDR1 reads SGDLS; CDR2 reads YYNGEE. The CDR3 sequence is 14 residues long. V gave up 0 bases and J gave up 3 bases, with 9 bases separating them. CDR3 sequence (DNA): TGTGCCAGCAGCGTAGTGACGAAGTACACTGAAGCTTTCTTT. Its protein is CASSVVTKYTEAFF.

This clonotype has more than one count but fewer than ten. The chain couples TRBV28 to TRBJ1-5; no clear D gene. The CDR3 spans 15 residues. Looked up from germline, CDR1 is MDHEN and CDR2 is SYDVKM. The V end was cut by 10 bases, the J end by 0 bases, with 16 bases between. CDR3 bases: TGTGCCACGCGACAAGGAGCATATAGCAATCAGCCCCAGCATTTT. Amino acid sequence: CATRQGAYSNQPQHF. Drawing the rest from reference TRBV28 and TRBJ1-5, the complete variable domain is DVKVTQSSRYLVKRTGEKVFLECVQDMDHENMFWYRQDPGLGLRLIYFSYDVKMKEKGDIPEGYSVSREKKERFSLILESASTNQTSMYLCATRQGAYSNQPQHFGDGTRLSIL.

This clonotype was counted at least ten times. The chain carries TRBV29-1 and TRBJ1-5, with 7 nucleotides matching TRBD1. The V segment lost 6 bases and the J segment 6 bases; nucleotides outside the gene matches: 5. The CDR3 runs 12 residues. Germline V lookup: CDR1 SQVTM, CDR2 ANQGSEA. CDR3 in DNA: TGCAGCGTGCGACAGGGTAGTCAGCCCCAGCATTTT. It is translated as CSVRQGSQPQHF.

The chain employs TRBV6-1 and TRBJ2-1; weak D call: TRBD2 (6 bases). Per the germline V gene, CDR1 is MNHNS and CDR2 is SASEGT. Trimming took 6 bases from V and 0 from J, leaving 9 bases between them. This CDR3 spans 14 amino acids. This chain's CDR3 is CASRRLDSYNEQFF. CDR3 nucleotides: TGTGCCAGCAGGAGACTAGACTCCTACAATGAGCAGTTCTTC.